Below, 21 T cell receptor beta chains from the same sample are listed, as sequenced in a study of T cells in Graves' hyperthyroidism and ophthalmopathy. RNA transcripts were the template for amplifying TCR beta CDR3 regions. HTBI primers were used for first-round RT-PCR of the TCR CDR3. TCRdb recomputed calls from the multiplex PCR reads with MiXCR, one row per CDR3 protein. The table records nearly 750,000 distinct CDR3 sequences, approximately 36% of them present only once. Sequenced input: blood. These receptors originate from a woman aged 40 to 50 with Graves' hyperthyroidism.

This clonotype was recorded at least ten times. The rearrangement joins TRBV5-1 to TRBJ1-1; 10 positions match TRBD1. The germline gives CDR1 SGHRS, CDR2 YFSETQ. The CDR3 covers 15 residues. Trimming took 4 bases from V and 4 from J; bases not matched to a gene: 7. The DNA for the CDR3 is TGCGCCAGCAGCACAGGACAGGGGGAGAGCACTGAAGCTTTCTTT. Its translation: CASSTGQGESTEAFF. Full variable domain (missing parts from reference TRBV5-1 and TRBJ1-1): KAGVTQTPRYLIKTRGQQVTLSCSPISGHRSVSWYQQTPGQGLQFLFEYFSETQRNKGNFPGRFSGRQFSNSRSEMNVSTLELGDSALYLCASSTGQGESTEAFFGQGTRLTVV.

This clonotype was found a few times. The V gene is TRBV9, the J gene TRBJ2-7; D remains unclear. The germline V and J ends were trimmed by 3 bases and 2 bases, with 12 bases remaining between them. The V gene's germline CDR1 is SGDLS and CDR2 YYNGEE. This CDR3 is built from 14 residues. The CDR3 sequence is CASSAPSPPYEQYF. As DNA, the CDR3 is TGTGCCAGCAGCGCCCCGTCCCCCCCCTACGAGCAGTACTTC.

The V gene is TRBV7-9, the J gene TRBJ2-7, with TRBD2 identical over 7 bases. Trimming took 3 bases from V and 7 from J; bases not matched to a gene: 15. This CDR3 has 16 residues. Per germline, CDR1 SEHNR and CDR2 FQNEAQ (reference sequence). The CDR3 loop is CASSFYIGGTDNEQYF. CDR3 DNA sequence: TGTGCCAGCAGCTTCTACATCGGGGGGACTGACAATGAGCAGTACTTC.

This clonotype was seen at least ten times. A read error may produce the germline difference seen at one junction end. The genes are TRBV7-7 and TRBJ1-6; TRBD1 aligns across 7 bases. This CDR3 region has 15 residues. Germline-derived CDR1 and CDR2 are SSHAT and FNYEAQ (reference sequence). The CDR3 region has the DNA TGTGCTAGCAGCAGGGGGGACCAGCCAAATTCACCCCTCCACTTT. This codes for CASSRGDQPNSPLHF.

This clonotype was picked up one time. This sequence joins TRBV4-1 and TRBJ2-5; the D gene is possibly TRBD1 (5 bases). With 4 bases removed from V and 4 bases from J, the gap between germline ends came to 13 bases. Germline assignment: CDR1 MGHRA and CDR2 YSYEKL. The CDR3 extends over 14 amino acids. The CDR3 loop is CASSPRAGLETQYF. CDR3 in DNA: TGCGCCAGCAGCCCCAGGGCAGGGCTAGAGACCCAGTACTTC.

This clonotype has only a few counts. This chain links TRBV11-2 with TRBJ1-6; 7 nucleotides match TRBD1. Per germline, CDR1 SGHAT and CDR2 FQNNGV. CDR3 length: 18 amino acids. V shed 1 base, J shed 0 bases, and the junction held 6 bases outside the gene matches. The CDR3 DNA reads as TGTGCCAGCAGCTTAGGAAACAGGGGAAGCTCCTATAATTCACCCCTCCACTTT. Amino acids: CASSLGNRGSSYNSPLHF.

This clonotype was seen many times. This rearrangement joins TRBV29-1 to TRBJ2-6, with a possible D match to TRBD1 (6 bases). V dropped 6 bases and J dropped 0 bases, with 12 bases sitting between them. Germline CDR1 and CDR2: SQVTM and ANQGSEA. The CDR3 has 15 amino acids. Here the CDR3 reads CSVDRMVSGANVLTF. The CDR3 DNA reads TGCAGCGTCGACAGGATGGTCTCTGGGGCCAACGTCCTGACTTTC.

In the case of this clonotype: The conserved phenylalanine or tryptophan normally closing the CDR3 is absent here, so this likely arose from a read error. It is unclear where the CDR3 begins or ends on the DNA, so no DNA is shown, and the CDR3 is as TCRdb lists it. V is TRBV12-3 or TRBV12-4 and J is TRBJ2-5. Ends included, the CDR3 has 9 residues. The CDR3 sequence is CASSLGLGL.

On this clonotype itself: A much larger clonotype is one base distant, so this may be a read error. The genes are TRBV14 and TRBJ2-2; D is undetermined. Germline values: CDR1 SGHDN, CDR2 FVKESK. CDR3 length equals 16 residues. The CDR3 protein is CAGSPLGKANTGELFF. CDR3 nucleotide sequence: TGTGCCGGCAGCCCGCTCGGCAAGGCGAACACCGGGGAGCTGTTTTTT.

This clonotype appeared a few times. V and J are TRBV7-2 and TRBJ1-2, with D perhaps TRBD1 (6 bases). Trimming shortened V by 7 bases and J by 8 bases, and 20 bases separated the two germline ends. This CDR3 is built from 14 residues. Germline values: CDR1 SGHTA, CDR2 FQGNSA. DNA of the CDR3: TGTGCCAGCACCAACGATCGGACAGCCGCCGGCTACACCTTC. Translated: CASTNDRTAAGYTF.

This clonotype occurred many times. This chain links TRBV20-1 with TRBJ1-5; D is possibly TRBD1 (5 bases). With 0 bases removed from V and 6 bases from J, the gap between germline ends came to 15 bases. The CDR3 loop spans 15 amino acids. The germline CDR1 and CDR2 sequences are DFQATT and SNEGSKA (reference sequence). The CDR3 nucleotides are TGCAGTGCTAGAGATTATAGGCAGGGCGGTCAGCCCCAGCATTTT. It codes for CSARDYRQGGQPQHF.

The chain employs TRBV4-1 and TRBJ1-1; D not certain. Germline V gene lookup returns CDR1 MGHRA and CDR2 YSYEKL. The CDR3 consists of 12 residues. V shed 4 bases and J shed 7 bases, with 10 bases lying between them. CDR3 loop: CASSLEGHEAFF. The CDR3 coding sequence is TGCGCCAGCAGCCTAGAAGGGCATGAAGCTTTCTTT.

This clonotype has more than one count but fewer than ten. V and J are TRBV28 and TRBJ2-7, with D maybe TRBD2 (5 bases). The germline CDR1 and CDR2 sequences are MDHEN and SYDVKM. CDR3 length: 13 amino acids. Trimming took off 5 bases at V and 5 bases at J, with 13 bases between the two ends. CDR3 region: CASSATSFHEQYF. The CDR3 coding sequence is TGTGCCAGCAGTGCTACTAGTTTCCACGAGCAGTACTTC.

The genes are TRBV6-5 and TRBJ1-3; a possible D gene is TRBD1 (5 bases). The V end was cut by 6 bases, the J end by 5 bases, with 8 bases between. The CDR3 totals 12 residues. CDR1 and CDR2 (germline): MNHEY, SVGAGI. CDR3 amino acids: CASSRQRNTIYF. In DNA, the CDR3 is TGTGCCAGCAGCCGACAGAGAAACACCATATATTTT.

The table lists this clonotype with many counts. V and J are TRBV9 and TRBJ1-2; weak D call: TRBD1 (6 bases). The CDR3 sequence is 13 residues long. Germline lookup yields CDR1 SGDLS and CDR2 YYNGEE. Deletions cut 3 bases from V and 7 bases from J, with 13 bases between. In nucleotides, the CDR3 is TGTGCCAGCAGCGGCACGAACAGGGCTGGCTACACCTTC. It translates to CASSGTNRAGYTF.

A remark on this clonotype: Given a much more abundant clone one base away, this may be a read error. This chain joins TRBV7-2 and TRBJ1-6, with TRBD1 matching over 8 bases. The V gene's germline CDR1 is SGHTA and CDR2 FQGNSA. The V and J ends lost 8 bases and 6 bases, in that order; junction bases with no gene match: 9. The CDR3 totals 15 residues. The CDR3 here is CASGTTGEGNSPLHF. CDR3 nucleotide sequence: TGTGCCAGCGGCACGACAGGGGAGGGTAATTCACCCCTCCACTTT. The entire variable domain, with the rest obtained from reference TRBV7-2 and TRBJ1-6, is as follows: GAGVSQSPSNKVTEKGKDVELRCDPISGHTALYWYRQSLGQGLEFLIYFQGNSAPDKSGLPSDRFSAERTGGSVSTLTIQRTQQEDSAVYLCASGTTGEGNSPLHFGNGTRLTVT.

This chain links TRBV10-3 with TRBJ1-2; 11 nucleotides agree with TRBD1. Germline trimming cut 7 bases from V and 3 bases from J; bases unmatched to any gene: 4. The CDR3 has 14 amino acids. In germline, CDR1 is ENHRY, CDR2 SYGVKD. The CDR3 sequence: CAINADRGHYGYTF. Written as DNA, the CDR3 is TGTGCCATCAATGCGGACAGGGGGCACTATGGCTACACCTTC.

Turning to this clonotype: One end of the junction varies from germline; a read error may be responsible. The chain is built from TRBV7-2 and TRBJ2-5; D remains unclear. This CDR3 is 13 amino acids long. Germline CDR1 reads SGHTA; CDR2 reads FQGNSA. The CDR3 nucleotides are TGTGCCGGCAGCTCGGGCAGGAAAGAGACCCAGTACTTC. Translated, it gives CAGSSGRKETQYF.

At least ten counts were recorded for this clonotype. The gene calls are TRBV5-5 and TRBJ1-5; a possible D gene is TRBD1 (5 bases). The CDR3 has 15 amino acids. Germline lookup yields CDR1 SGHKS and CDR2 YYEKEE (reference sequence). Trimming took 0 bases from V and 1 from J, leaving 8 bases between them. CDR3 protein: CASSLEWGSNQPQHF. CDR3 in DNA: TGTGCCAGCAGCTTGGAGTGGGGGAGCAATCAGCCCCAGCATTTT.

DNA of the CDR3: TGTGCCAGCAGTCTCCCAAGGGCCGGGGAGCTGTTTTTT. Translation gives CASSLPRAGELFF. This rearrangement joins TRBV28 to TRBJ2-2; D remains ambiguous. V lost 5 bases, J lost 6 bases, and 10 bases lay in between. Germline CDR1 is MDHEN and CDR2 is SYDVKM. There are 13 residues in the CDR3.

The chain joins TRBV5-1 to TRBJ2-7; D possibly corresponds to TRBD1 (5 bases). The V gene's germline CDR1 is SGHRS and CDR2 YFSETQ. Deletions cut 3 bases from V and 5 bases from J, with 12 bases between. The CDR3 consists of 13 residues. The CDR3 nucleotides read TGCGCCAGCAGCTCCTTCGACAGTCACGAGCAGTACTTC. It specifies CASSSFDSHEQYF. Drawing the rest from reference TRBV5-1 and TRBJ2-7, the complete variable domain is KAGVTQTPRYLIKTRGQQVTLSCSPISGHRSVSWYQQTPGQGLQFLFEYFSETQRNKGNFPGRFSGRQFSNSRSEMNVSTLELGDSALYLCASSSFDSHEQYFGPGTRLTVT.